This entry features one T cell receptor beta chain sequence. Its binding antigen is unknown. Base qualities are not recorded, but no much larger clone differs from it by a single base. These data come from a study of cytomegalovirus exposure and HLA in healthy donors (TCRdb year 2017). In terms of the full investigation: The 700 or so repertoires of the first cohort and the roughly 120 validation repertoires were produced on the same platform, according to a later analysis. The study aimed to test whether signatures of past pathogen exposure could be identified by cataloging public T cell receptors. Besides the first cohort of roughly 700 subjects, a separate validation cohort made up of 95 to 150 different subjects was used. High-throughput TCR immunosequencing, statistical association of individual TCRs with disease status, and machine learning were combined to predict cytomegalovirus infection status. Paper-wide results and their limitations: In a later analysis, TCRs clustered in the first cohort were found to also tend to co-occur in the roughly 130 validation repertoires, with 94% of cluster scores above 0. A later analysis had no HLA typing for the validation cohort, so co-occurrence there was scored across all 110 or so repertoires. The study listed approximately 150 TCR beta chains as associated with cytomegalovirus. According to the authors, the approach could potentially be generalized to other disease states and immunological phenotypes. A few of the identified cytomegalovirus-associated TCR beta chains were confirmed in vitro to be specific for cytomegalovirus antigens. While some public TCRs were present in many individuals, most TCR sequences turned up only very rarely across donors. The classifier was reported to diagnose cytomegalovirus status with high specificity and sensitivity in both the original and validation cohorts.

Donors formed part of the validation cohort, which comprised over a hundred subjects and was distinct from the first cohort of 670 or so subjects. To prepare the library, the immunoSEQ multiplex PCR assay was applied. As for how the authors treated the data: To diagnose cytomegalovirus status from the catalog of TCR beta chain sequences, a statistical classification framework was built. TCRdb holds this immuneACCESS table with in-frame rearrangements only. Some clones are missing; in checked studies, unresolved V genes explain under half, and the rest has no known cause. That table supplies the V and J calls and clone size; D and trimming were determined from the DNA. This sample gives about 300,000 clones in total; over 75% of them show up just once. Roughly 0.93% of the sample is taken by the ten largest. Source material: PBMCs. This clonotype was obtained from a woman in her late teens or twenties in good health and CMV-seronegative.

The CDR3 is CASSFARSTGELFF. At the DNA level, the sequence is TGTGCCAGCAGTTTTGCCAGGTCCACCGGGGAGCTGTTTTTT. The chain employs TRBV27 and TRBJ2-2, with no D gene named confidently. Sequences MNHEY (CDR1) and SMNVEV (CDR2) are obtained from the germline V gene (reference sequence). The V and J ends are trimmed by 3 bases and 4 bases, leaving 9 bases between them. Spanning cysteine to phenylalanine, the CDR3 consists of 14 amino acids. Only the CDR3 part of the read is kept: 42 bases, read in frame from the first base.